The 12 T cell receptor gamma chains below all came from one sample that was sequenced in a study of γδ T cells in repeated Plasmodium falciparum infection. Vgamma9/Vdelta2+ and Vdelta2-negative gammadelta T cells were flow-sorted from PBMC for bulk sequencing. TCRdb re-called clones from the multiplex PCR reads using CATT. The sample has around 27,000 gamma-chain clones; 1.4% to 1.5% are singletons. Sequencing was done on a sample of gamma-delta T cells from blood. These receptors were collected from a pool of human donors (malaria-infected and uninfected, not separated).

This clone was seen at least ten times. This DNA's translation differs at residue 4 from TCRdb's protein, which comes from a much larger clone; a read error is likely, and the protein shown is translated from the DNA. The chain carries TRGV3 and TRGJ1 or TRGJ2. No J gene is reported in TCRdb; it was inferred here by comparing the DNA with germline. This CDR3 is 11 amino acids long. From germline, CDR1 is VTNTFY and CDR2 YDVSTARD (reference sequence). CDR3 protein: CATRDRRLKLF. The CDR3, as DNA: TGTGCCACCCGGGACAGGCGTTTGAAACTCTTT.

This clone was picked up many times. TCRdb records a much larger clone's protein for this DNA, with a difference at residue 2 that likely arises from a read error; the protein given is the translation of the DNA. CDR3 DNA: TGTACCACCTGGGACGGGCTCGTCGATTATAAGAAACTCTTT. It encodes CTTWDGLVDYKKLF. The chain links TRGV2 to TRGJ1 or TRGJ2. TCRdb lists no J gene, so it was determined here by aligning the DNA to germline. In germline, CDR1 is EGSNGY, CDR2 YDSYNSKV. This CDR3 is built from 14 residues.

Judged by abundance, this clone is medium-sized. Other DNA sequences from this sample encode an identical CDR3 as well. The chain carries TRGV4 and TRGJ1 or TRGJ2. The CDR3 is made up of 13 amino acids. J lost 3 bases, V lost 0 bases, and 2 bases had no gene match. Germline loops: CDR1 EGSTGY, CDR2 YDSYTSSV. CDR3 sequence: CATWDGPYYKKLF. Here the CDR3 DNA reads TGTGCCACCTGGGATGGGCCTTATTATAAGAAACTCTTT.

Concerning this clone itself: With a far larger clone one base away, a read error is the likely cause. The sample contains more than one DNA sequence encoding this CDR3. The gene calls are TRGV2 and TRGJ1 or TRGJ2. TCRdb records no J gene; here it was assigned by comparing the DNA to germline. CDR3 length equals 14 residues. Germline CDR1 is EGSNGY and CDR2 is YDSYNSKV. The ends lost 1 base at V and 5 bases at J; junction bases unmatched: 8. The DNA of the CDR3 is TGTGCCACCTGGGACGGACTAACGCATTATAAGAAACTCTTT. It encodes CATWDGLTHYKKLF.

This clone showed up just a few times. The protein in TCRdb stems from a much larger clone and differs at residue 8 from this DNA's translation, likely a read error; here the protein is translated from the DNA. The genes are TRGV8 and TRGJ1 or TRGJ2. TCRdb records no J gene; here it was assigned by comparing the DNA to germline. The CDR3 length is 11 residues. CDR1 and CDR2 from the germline V gene are VENAVY and YDSYNSRV. V lost 1 base, J lost 12 bases, and 6 bases stayed unmatched. The CDR3 DNA reads TGTGCCACCTGGGATAGTAACGGGAAACTCTTT. Residues: CATWDSNGKLF.

This clone came up many times. A much larger clone differs by one base, so this may be a read error. The V call is TRGV2, the J call TRGJ1 or TRGJ2. The J gene was not available in TCRdb and was assigned here by matching the DNA to germline segments. The germline V gene encodes CDR1 EGSNGY and CDR2 YDSYNSKV. The V segment lost 0 bases and the J segment 12 bases; nucleotides outside the gene matches: 5. The CDR3 contains 11 residues. The CDR3 nucleotides are TGTGCCACCTGGGACGGGCCTGTGAAACTCTTT. Amino acids: CATWDGPVKLF.

To note about this clone: This DNA's translation differs at residue 8 from TCRdb's protein, which comes from a much larger clone; a read error is likely, and the protein shown is translated from the DNA. The genes are TRGV9 and TRGJ1 or TRGJ2. The J gene, left out of TCRdb, was set here by checking the DNA against germline. The CDR3 runs to 14 residues. Germline V gene sequence: CDR1 GITISATS, CDR2 ISYDGTV (reference sequence). V shed 1 base, J shed 4 bases, and the junction held 7 bases outside the gene matches. The CDR3, as DNA: TGTGCCTTGTGGGAGGTCGCCTACTATTATAAGAAACTCTTT. It specifies CALWEVAYYYKKLF.

This clone has just a few counts. The protein that TCRdb holds for this DNA derives from a much larger clone and differs from the translated DNA at residue 16, which likely indicates a read error; the protein shown here is translated from the DNA. With the J gene uncalled, the V gene is TRGV9. This CDR3 is 18 amino acids long. The germline V gene encodes CDR1 GITISATS and CDR2 ISYDGTV (reference sequence). Here the CDR3 DNA reads TGTGCCTTGTGGGAGGACAATAAGGGGGAGTTGGGCAAAAAAATCATGGTATTT. This encodes CALWEDNKGELGKKIMVF.

There are many counts of this clone. This DNA's translation differs at residue 7 from TCRdb's protein, which comes from a much larger clone; a read error is likely, and the protein shown is translated from the DNA. The genes are TRGV9 and TRGJ1 or TRGJ2. The J gene was missing in TCRdb and was found by matching the end of the DNA to germline. The CDR3 consists of 13 residues. With 3 bases clipped from V and 6 bases from J, the junction kept 8 bases outside the gene matches. Germline V gene sequence: CDR1 GITISATS, CDR2 ISYDGTV (reference sequence). CDR3: CALWEPSSYKKLF. The CDR3 DNA follows: TGTGCCTTGTGGGAGCCCAGTAGTTATAAGAAACTCTTT.

This clone was observed a handful of times. This likely reflects a read error, since a far larger clone is one base away. The same CDR3 also results from other DNA sequences found in this sample. V gene TRGV4 combines with J gene TRGJ1 or TRGJ2. Because TCRdb records no J gene, it was assigned here through a match of the DNA to germline. This CDR3 spans 14 amino acids. Germline V gives CDR1 EGSTGY, CDR2 YDSYTSSV. The CDR3 protein is CATWDLLNYYKKLF. CDR3 in DNA: TGTGCCACCTGGGATCTCCTTAATTACTATAAGAAACTCTTT.

This clone was counted ten times or more. Translating this DNA gives a protein that differs at residue 9 from the TCRdb one, which belongs to a much larger clone; a read error is likely, and the protein shown is this translation. This sequence joins TRGV3 and TRGJ1 or TRGJ2. Matching the DNA to germline supplied the J gene, which TCRdb does not give. V dropped 0 bases and J dropped 7; count of bases not matched to a gene: 12. The germline gives CDR1 VTNTFY, CDR2 YDVSTARD (reference sequence). This CDR3 region has 15 residues. In DNA, the CDR3 is TGTGCCACCTGGGACAGGCCATCTGCCTCCTATAAGAAACTCTTT. Translating gives CATWDRPSASYKKLF.

This clone was picked up a small number of times. A far larger clone lies a single base away; this is likely a read error. Other DNA sequences in this sample translate to the same CDR3. The chain is built from TRGV9 and TRGJP. Here the J gene was assigned by germline matching of the DNA, as TCRdb has none. CDR1 and CDR2 from the germline V gene are GITISATS and ISYDGTV (reference sequence). V shed 2 bases, J shed 10 bases, and the junction held 11 bases outside the gene matches. The CDR3 spans 17 residues. The CDR3 nucleotides are TGTGCCTTGTGGGAGGAACGTCTGGAATTGGGCAAAAAAATCAAGGTATTT. Translating gives CALWEERLELGKKIKVF.